The T cell receptor beta chain described here comes from a study of blood T cell repertoires in COVID-19. Study summary: PBMCs, B-cell-depleted T cells, or T cells were the source of the cDNA or gDNA that made up the material.

Sequencing was performed with immunoSEQ multiplex PCR; in TCRdb, only in-frame clones are kept and a portion is missing. The repertoire holds around 270,000 clones, with less than 90% as singletons. Germline values: CDR1 LNHNV, CDR2 YYDKDF (reference sequence). V shed 0 bases and J shed 3 bases, with 9 bases lying between them. CDR3 length: 14 residues. The receptor's source is a woman aged 40 to 55 who had recovered from COVID-19. The V gene is TRBV15, the J gene TRBJ2-7; a weak D match, TRBD2 (5 bases). The specimen sequenced was peripheral blood. The CDR3 reads CATSRDVAGYEQYF. CDR3 nucleotides: TGTGCCACCAGCAGAGATGTGGCGGGCTACGAGCAGTACTTC.